In its sample, the clone carrying this T cell receptor beta chain was seen a few times. No antigen is known for it. The study ran its PCR with 60 Vbeta and 13 Jbeta primers. In the original processing: Later, an analysis found 80 million or so unique TCR beta chains, and 9.5 million to 11 million of these were shared. Here immunoSEQ multiplex PCR was the method, and the copy in TCRdb shows in-frame clones only, minus some. V and J calls and clone size are as listed in that table; D and trimming were resolved from the DNA. Of about 85,000 clones listed, over 70% are singletons. This CDR3 is built from 13 residues. V gave up 6 bases and J gave up 3 bases; unmatched junction bases: 3. Germline CDR1 is LNHNV and CDR2 is YYDKDF (reference sequence). The data were obtained in a study of cytomegalovirus exposure and HLA in healthy donors. Study-wide results and caveats: Most TCR sequences were uncommon, yet certain public TCRs appeared in many donors. Prior analysis indicated that the majority of TCR beta V segments exhibited productivity approximately 90% or approximately 30% of the time. Analyses of presence and absence presupposed an approximately uniform sequencing depth across donors.

The TCR originated in a boy aged 5-17 years in good health and CMV-seronegative. The sequencing sample was made of PBMCs. The rearrangement joins TRBV15 to TRBJ2-7, with TRBD2 matching over 9 bases. In DNA, the CDR3 is TGTGCCACCAGTCTGACTAGCGGCTACGAGCAGTACTTC. It codes for CATSLTSGYEQYF.